A single T cell receptor (beta chain) is shown here with its context. The data were obtained in a study of CD4 and CD8 cells across lung adenocarcinoma regions. One entry per CDR3 protein results from TCRdb running MiXCR on the PCR reads. The sample contains about 19,000 distinct CDR3 sequences, around 59% of which appear only once. This CDR3 is 11 amino acids long. With 5 bases removed from V and 8 bases from J, the gap between germline ends came to 7 bases. CDR1 is SGHTA, CDR2 FQGNSA, per germline. The sample taken for sequencing was CD8+ T cells from the center of a lung tumor. The TCR comes from a female donor with lung adenocarcinoma. The CD4 and CD8 labels of this study may be unreliable. J is TRBJ2-4 and V is TRBV7-2; D is uncertain. The CDR3 here is CASSLSDIQYF. The CDR3, as DNA: TGTGCCAGCAGCCTATCGGACATTCAGTACTTC.